A selection of T cell receptor beta chains follows, all from one sample in a study of blood T cells in healthy people across ages. MiXCR, run by TCRdb on the 5' RACE reads, gives a single entry per CDR3 protein. This sample has 800,000 to 950,000 distinct CDR3 sequences, with almost 30% found just once. The sample also formed part of further work on T cells of mothers and their children.

The sample taken for sequencing was blood. All receptors come from a woman in her 40s in good health. Both conserved end residues are part of each CDR3. Fields, in order: V gene, clone size, D gene, J gene, CDR3 DNA, CDR3 protein. The D gene is left open where the match is weak. Size is stated for part of the rows, as once, few or many counts, or as a class when the clone is expanded.

V gene: TRBV7-3; clone size: .; D gene: .; J gene: TRBJ2-1; CDR3 DNA: TGTGCCAGCAGCTTGGGGGGGGCGCGGTCCTACAATGAGCAGTTCTTC; CDR3 protein: CASSLGGARSYNEQFF
V gene: TRBV20-1; clone size: .; D gene: TRBD2; J gene: TRBJ2-3; CDR3 DNA: TGCAGTGCTAGACGCGGGACTAGCGGGGGCAATACGCAGTATTTT; CDR3 protein: CSARRGTSGGNTQYF
V gene: TRBV4-3; clone size: few; D gene: .; J gene: TRBJ1-1; CDR3 DNA: TGCGCCAGCAGCCTTACGACAGGAAGGAACACTGAAGCTTTCTTT; CDR3 protein: CASSLTTGRNTEAFF
V gene: TRBV5-1; clone size: .; D gene: .; J gene: TRBJ1-2; CDR3 DNA: TGCGCCAGCAGCTTGGAGGCGAGAGCTTCATATGGCTACACCTTC; CDR3 protein: CASSLEARASYGYTF
V gene: TRBV28; clone size: .; D gene: .; J gene: TRBJ2-1; CDR3 DNA: TGTGCCACCAACGTCGGGGGGCAGGATCATGAGCAGTTCTTC; CDR3 protein: CATNVGGQDHEQFF
V gene: TRBV14; clone size: .; D gene: .; J gene: TRBJ2-3; CDR3 DNA: TGTGCCAGCAGTCTTACCCAAACAGATACGCAGTATTTT; CDR3 protein: CASSLTQTDTQYF
V gene: TRBV6-4; clone size: .; D gene: TRBD2; J gene: TRBJ2-1; CDR3 DNA: TGTGCCAGCAGTGATCGGGGGGGCCTCGGGAATGAGCAGTTCTTC; CDR3 protein: CASSDRGGLGNEQFF
V gene: TRBV4-1; clone size: .; D gene: .; J gene: TRBJ2-3; CDR3 DNA: TGCGCCAGCAGCCAAGAGGGCTGGGCTAGTACAGATACGCAGTATTTT; CDR3 protein: CASSQEGWASTDTQYF
V gene: TRBV7-3; clone size: few; D gene: .; J gene: TRBJ2-3; CDR3 DNA: TGTGCCAGCAGGGCAACTAGCACAGATACGCAGTATTTT; CDR3 protein: CASRATSTDTQYF
V gene: TRBV7-9; clone size: .; D gene: .; J gene: TRBJ2-5; CDR3 DNA: TGTGCCAGCAGCTTACCTACAGGGAGCCAAGAGACCCAGTACTTC; CDR3 protein: CASSLPTGSQETQYF
V gene: TRBV12-3/TRBV12-4; clone size: .; D gene: TRBD1; J gene: TRBJ2-5; CDR3 DNA: TGTGCCAGCAGCAAAATGGGACAGGGAGGAGAGACCCAGTACTTC; CDR3 protein: CASSKMGQGGETQYF
V gene: TRBV3-1; clone size: .; D gene: TRBD1; J gene: TRBJ1-2; CDR3 DNA: TGTGCCAGCAGCCACGGACCTGACAGGGTCGGGTATGGCTACACCTTC; CDR3 protein: CASSHGPDRVGYGYTF
V gene: TRBV9; clone size: .; D gene: .; J gene: TRBJ2-3; CDR3 DNA: TGTGCCAGCAGCCCAATGAGGGCCGGAGGCACAGATACGCAGTATTTT; CDR3 protein: CASSPMRAGGTDTQYF
V gene: TRBV4-3; clone size: few; D gene: .; J gene: TRBJ1-6; CDR3 DNA: TGCGCCAGCAGCCAAGATTCCCCCCCCCACGCTCGTGCTGTGGCCCTCCACTTT; CDR3 protein: CASSQDSPPHARAVALHF
V gene: TRBV11-2; clone size: .; D gene: .; J gene: TRBJ2-3; CDR3 DNA: TGTGCCAGCAGCCTTACGACCGCAGATACGCAGTATTTT; CDR3 protein: CASSLTTADTQYF
V gene: TRBV7-2; clone size: .; D gene: .; J gene: TRBJ2-1; CDR3 DNA: TGTGCCGGCAGCTACCGAGCGGTTTCCCACAATGAGCAGTTCTTC; CDR3 protein: CAGSYRAVSHNEQFF
V gene: TRBV6-1; clone size: .; D gene: .; J gene: TRBJ2-7; CDR3 DNA: TGTGCCAGCAGTGAAGCGGGCAGACATCCCCCAGGCGAGCAGTACTTC; CDR3 protein: CASSEAGRHPPGEQYF
V gene: TRBV5-1; clone size: many; D gene: .; J gene: TRBJ2-7; CDR3 DNA: TGTGCCAGCAGCCTGACCGGGACGGACTACGAGCAGTACTTC; CDR3 protein: CASSLTGTDYEQYF
V gene: TRBV25-1; clone size: .; D gene: .; J gene: TRBJ2-4; CDR3 DNA: TGTGCCAGCAGGGTTAGGGACAAAGGCATTCAGTACTTC; CDR3 protein: CASRVRDKGIQYF
V gene: TRBV24-1; clone size: few; D gene: TRBD2; J gene: TRBJ2-1; CDR3 DNA: TGTGCCACCAGTGATTGGAGGACTAGTATGAATGAGCAGTTCTTC; CDR3 protein: CATSDWRTSMNEQFF
V gene: TRBV12-3/TRBV12-4; clone size: many; D gene: .; J gene: TRBJ2-1; CDR3 DNA: TGTGCCAGCACCCCTTCAGGGGTAAGGTACAATGAGCAGTTCTTC; CDR3 protein: CASTPSGVRYNEQFF
V gene: TRBV28; clone size: .; D gene: TRBD1; J gene: TRBJ1-2; CDR3 DNA: TGTGCCAGCAGTTTCAGACAGGGGTATGGCTACACCTTC; CDR3 protein: CASSFRQGYGYTF
V gene: TRBV5-6; clone size: .; D gene: .; J gene: TRBJ1-1; CDR3 DNA: TGTGCCAGCAGCTTGGGGGACTCGCGCGCCTACGAAGCTTTCTTT; CDR3 protein: CASSLGDSRAYEAFF
V gene: TRBV9; clone size: .; D gene: .; J gene: TRBJ2-7; CDR3 DNA: TGTGCCAGCAGCGGAGAGCTCTCCTACGAGCAGTACTTC; CDR3 protein: CASSGELSYEQYF
V gene: TRBV29-1; clone size: many; D gene: .; J gene: TRBJ2-4; CDR3 DNA: TGCAGCGTTCCCATTATGGGCGCAGGAAACATTCAGTACTTC; CDR3 protein: CSVPIMGAGNIQYF
V gene: TRBV7-2; clone size: few; D gene: .; J gene: TRBJ2-1; CDR3 DNA: TGTGCCAGCAGCTTAGTTCGGGGTCCGACGATTGTTGAGCAGTTCTTC; CDR3 protein: CASSLVRGPTIVEQFF
V gene: TRBV4-1; clone size: few; D gene: .; J gene: TRBJ1-5; CDR3 DNA: TGCGCCAGCAGCCGCTCCGGGACGCCGTCGGATCAGCCCCAGCATTTT; CDR3 protein: CASSRSGTPSDQPQHF
V gene: TRBV7-2; clone size: many; D gene: .; J gene: TRBJ2-1; CDR3 DNA: TGTGCCAGCAGCCCCGCCCTGGGCTACAATGAGCAGTTCTTC; CDR3 protein: CASSPALGYNEQFF
V gene: TRBV7-2; clone size: .; D gene: .; J gene: TRBJ2-6; CDR3 DNA: TGTGCCAGCAGCTTAGCGAACGGGGCCAACGTCCTGACTTTC; CDR3 protein: CASSLANGANVLTF
V gene: TRBV29-1; clone size: few; D gene: TRBD1; J gene: TRBJ1-1; CDR3 DNA: TGCAGCGTTGAGGACAGGTTGAACACTGAAGCTTTCTTT; CDR3 protein: CSVEDRLNTEAFF
V gene: TRBV12-3/TRBV12-4; clone size: .; D gene: TRBD2; J gene: TRBJ2-3; CDR3 DNA: TGTGCCAGCAGTTTTGCTTCCCTGACGGGGGGAAGAGATACGCAGTATTTT; CDR3 protein: CASSFASLTGGRDTQYF
V gene: TRBV20-1; clone size: few; D gene: .; J gene: TRBJ1-3; CDR3 DNA: TGCAGTGCTAGAGGACAGAGCTCTGGAAACACCATATATTTT; CDR3 protein: CSARGQSSGNTIYF